Shown below are 26 T cell receptor beta chains from a single sample sequenced in a study of CD8 T cells in ankylosing spondylitis. TCRdb used MiXCR to reprocess the 5' RACE reads, holding one entry per CDR3 protein. The table includes roughly 200,000 distinct CDR3 sequences, roughly 26% detected once. The sample consisted of blood, either unsorted or a sorted T cell fraction (not recorded which). All receptors derive from a male donor with ankylosing spondylitis or in good health (not recorded which).

In this sample, this clonotype turned up many times. This CDR3 is CSAKPGGERTEAFF. CDR3 coding DNA: TGCAGTGCTAAGCCTGGGGGGGAACGGACTGAAGCTTTCTTT. The chain employs TRBV20-1 and TRBJ1-1; D is possibly TRBD1 (5 bases). Germline CDR1 is DFQATT and CDR2 is SNEGSKA (reference sequence). The CDR3 has 14 amino acids. V lost 4 bases, J lost 5 bases, and 17 bases lay in between.

This sequence joins TRBV5-1 and TRBJ1-6, with D possibly TRBD1 on 5 matching bases. Trimming pared 4 bases from V and 5 bases from J, leaving 10 bases between. The CDR3 is 14 amino acids. Per the germline V gene, CDR1 is SGHRS and CDR2 is YFSETQ. The CDR3 region has the DNA TGCGCCAGCAGCAGGGCAGGGAATAATTCACCCCTCCACTTT. Residues: CASSRAGNNSPLHF.

The V call is TRBV7-9, the J call TRBJ2-3; D is possibly TRBD1 or TRBD2 (6 bases each). Germline lookup yields CDR1 SEHNR and CDR2 FQNEAQ (reference sequence). Deletions cut 3 bases from V and 0 bases from J, with 13 bases between. This CDR3 has 16 residues. CDR3 protein: CASSLLRGTSTDTQYF. CDR3 nucleotide sequence: TGTGCCAGCAGCTTGTTGAGGGGGACTAGCACAGATACGCAGTATTTT.

V gene TRBV5-5 combines with J gene TRBJ1-2; D is unresolved. Germline assignment: CDR1 SGHKS and CDR2 YYEKEE (reference sequence). The V gene lost 0 bases and the J gene lost 2 bases, with 5 bases spanning the gap. The CDR3 has 13 amino acids. CDR3 sequence: CASSLAPNYGYTF. As DNA, the CDR3 is TGTGCCAGCAGCTTGGCGCCGAACTATGGCTACACCTTC.

Many counts were recorded for this clonotype. This chain uses TRBV11-2 with TRBJ2-5; 12 bases align to TRBD2. J was trimmed by 5 bases and V by 5 bases; bases with no gene match: 9. Germline V gene sequence: CDR1 SGHAT, CDR2 FQNNGV. This CDR3 contains 16 residues. DNA of the CDR3: TGTGCCAGCAGCCCATCCGGGACTAGCGGGCAGGAGACCCAGTACTTC. Protein: CASSPSGTSGQETQYF.

This clonotype was counted ten times or more. This chain uses TRBV10-3 with TRBJ2-1; tentatively, D is TRBD1 or TRBD2 (5 bases each). Germline assignment: CDR1 ENHRY and CDR2 SYGVKD. The length of the CDR3 is 14 residues. Between the trimmed V and J ends, which lost 6 bases and 4 bases, there was a span of 13 bases. The DNA for the CDR3 is TGTGCCATCAGAAACCCGGGACGGTACAATGAGCAGTTCTTC. Protein sequence: CAIRNPGRYNEQFF.

In this sample, this clonotype turned up many times. V and J are TRBV29-1 and TRBJ2-7; TRBD1 aligns across 7 bases. This CDR3 comprises 15 residues. Germline trimming cut 0 bases from V and 7 bases from J; bases unmatched to any gene: 12. Germline assignment: CDR1 SQVTM and CDR2 ANQGSEA. DNA for the CDR3: TGCAGCGTTGAAGATCTGGGGACAGAGTCGCGAGAGCAGTACTTC. Its protein is CSVEDLGTESREQYF.

This clonotype was picked up many times. The chain uses TRBV29-1 and TRBJ1-1; 8 positions agree with TRBD1. The J segment lost 4 bases and the V segment lost 7 bases, leaving 11 bases of the junction unmatched. The CDR3 covers 14 residues. Germline V lookup: CDR1 SQVTM, CDR2 ANQGSEA. Here the CDR3 reads CSAKDRVRVTEAFF. The DNA for the CDR3 is TGCAGCGCCAAGGACAGGGTAAGAGTCACTGAAGCTTTCTTT.

This clonotype was seen ten or more times. This chain uses TRBV7-9 with TRBJ2-1, with D perhaps matching TRBD1 (6 bases). The ends were cut back, 3 bases at V and 1 base at J, with 13 bases in the middle. The CDR3 spans 16 residues. CDR1 is SEHNR and CDR2 is FQNEAQ in the germline V gene (reference sequence). The CDR3 DNA follows: TGTGCCAGCAGCTTTACAGGGAGAAAATCCTACAATGAGCAGTTCTTC. It specifies CASSFTGRKSYNEQFF. Full variable domain (outside the CDR3, taken from reference TRBV7-9 and TRBJ2-1): DTGVSQNPRHKITKRGQNVTFRCDPISEHNRLYWYRQTLGQGPEFLTYFQNEAQLEKSRLLSDRFSAERPKGSFSTLEIQRTEQGDSAMYLCASSFTGRKSYNEQFFGPGTRLTVL.

This clonotype showed up just a few times. The J gene is TRBJ2-2, the V gene TRBV6-1, with D possibly being TRBD2 (6 bases). Germline CDR1 reads MNHNS; CDR2 reads SASEGT. Trimming removed 5 bases from V and 0 bases from J, with 7 bases in between. The CDR3 sequence is 14 residues long. The CDR3 is CASSRGTNTGELFF. The CDR3, as DNA: TGTGCCAGCAGTCGGGGGACGAACACCGGGGAGCTGTTTTTT.

The V call is TRBV20-1, the J call TRBJ2-3, with 13 bases matching TRBD2. The CDR3 extends over 15 amino acids. CDR1 is DFQATT and CDR2 is SNEGSKA in the germline V gene (reference sequence). With 4 bases clipped from V and 9 bases from J, the junction kept 10 bases outside the gene matches. CDR3 loop: CSAMVRTSGSPTQYF. CDR3 DNA sequence: TGCAGTGCTATGGTTCGGACTAGCGGGAGCCCCACGCAGTATTTT.

This clonotype occurred many times. The rearrangement uses TRBV20-1 and TRBJ2-1, with 7 positions matching TRBD2. This CDR3 has 12 residues. Trimming took 8 bases from V and 7 from J; bases not matched to a gene: 8. The germline V gene encodes CDR1 DFQATT and CDR2 SNEGSKA (reference sequence). The CDR3 DNA reads TGCAGTCGACTAGCCCCACAAAATGAGCAGTTCTTC. Translating gives CSRLAPQNEQFF.

The J gene is TRBJ2-3, the V gene TRBV6-5; TRBD2 aligns across 10 bases. The V and J ends lost 2 bases and 3 bases, in that order; junction bases with no gene match: 8. The germline CDR1 and CDR2 sequences are MNHEY and SVGAGI. The CDR3 consists of 17 residues. CDR3 residues: CASSYQSASGRTDTQYF. The CDR3 DNA follows: TGTGCCAGCAGTTACCAATCCGCTAGCGGGAGAACAGATACGCAGTATTTT.

This clonotype appeared a few times. The chain combines TRBV28 with TRBJ1-4; D call uncertain. Germline CDR1 MDHEN, CDR2 SYDVKM. The V and J ends lost 2 bases and 10 bases respectively, with 11 bases between them. The CDR3 is 13 residues long. The CDR3 loop reads CASSLGGEGKLFF. The CDR3 DNA reads TGTGCCAGCAGTTTAGGCGGCGAGGGAAAACTGTTTTTT.

This clonotype was observed once. The chain carries TRBV10-3 and TRBJ2-1; D unresolved. V lost 0 bases to trimming and J lost 0 bases, with 6 bases between them. The CDR3 is made up of 15 amino acids. Germline CDR1 ENHRY, CDR2 SYGVKD. CDR3 sequence (DNA): TGTGCCATCAGTGAGTCGGTGAGCTCCTACAATGAGCAGTTCTTC. This encodes CAISESVSSYNEQFF.

There are many counts of this clonotype. The V call is TRBV29-1, the J call TRBJ2-5; 8 bases align to TRBD2. The J segment lost 6 bases and the V segment lost 3 bases, leaving 3 bases of the junction unmatched. This CDR3 comprises 12 residues. The germline CDR1 and CDR2 sequences are SQVTM and ANQGSEA. The CDR3 nucleotides are TGCAGCGTTGAGAGCGGGAGTAAGACCCAGTACTTC. Its translation is CSVESGSKTQYF. Drawing the rest from reference TRBV29-1 and TRBJ2-5, the complete variable domain is SAVISQKPSRDICQRGTSLTIQCQVDSQVTMMFWYRQQPGQSLTLIATANQGSEATYESGFVIDKFPISRPNLTFSTLTVSNMSPEDSSIYLCSVESGSKTQYFGPGTRLLVL.

The chain combines TRBV4-2 with TRBJ2-3, with D unclear. The CDR3 has 15 residues. Germline-derived CDR1 and CDR2 are LGHNA and YNFKEQ. The V end lost 0 bases, the J end lost 6 bases, and 13 bases lay between the germline ends. The CDR3 bases are TGTGCCAGCAGCCAAGATGGAGAAGTAAGGGATACGCAGTATTTT. Encoded protein: CASSQDGEVRDTQYF.

This chain uses TRBV7-2 with TRBJ1-5, with D uncertain. Looked up from germline, CDR1 is SGHTA and CDR2 is FQGNSA. The CDR3 is 14 amino acids. Trimming took 4 bases from V and 1 from J, leaving 8 bases between them. The CDR3 region has the DNA TGTGCCAGCAGCTCGGGTCGAAGCAATCAGCCCCAGCATTTT. Its protein is CASSSGRSNQPQHF.

This clonotype was seen ten or more times. The CDR3 bases are TGTGCCAGCAGTTACGGTAGCGGGAGAGGAGAGACCCAGTACTTC. As protein: CASSYGSGRGETQYF. The V call is TRBV6-5, the J call TRBJ2-5; 9 positions match TRBD2. The CDR3 runs 15 residues. Germline trimming cut 2 bases from V and 4 bases from J; bases unmatched to any gene: 5. Germline V gives CDR1 MNHEY, CDR2 SVGAGI.

The rearrangement uses TRBV7-2 and TRBJ1-2; TRBD1 agrees at 8 bases. V dropped 3 bases and J dropped 7; count of bases not matched to a gene: 7. This CDR3 contains 14 residues. Per germline, CDR1 SGHTA and CDR2 FQGNSA. Here the CDR3 reads CASSLMAQGVGYTF. For the CDR3, the DNA is TGTGCCAGCAGCTTGATGGCACAGGGGGTTGGCTACACCTTC.

The gene calls are TRBV20-1 and TRBJ2-7; maybe TRBD2 (5 bases). The CDR3 runs 13 residues. The V end was cut by 1 base, the J end by 0 bases, with 7 bases between. CDR1 and CDR2 (germline): DFQATT, SNEGSKA (reference sequence). CDR3: CSARVGSSYEQYF. CDR3 in DNA: TGCAGTGCTAGAGTGGGGAGCTCCTACGAGCAGTACTTC.

The chain is built from TRBV11-2 and TRBJ1-3, with D perhaps TRBD1 (5 bases). The V and J ends lost 7 bases and 0 bases respectively, with 16 bases between them. Germline V gives CDR1 SGHAT, CDR2 FQNNGV. CDR3 length: 16 amino acids. The DNA of the CDR3 is TGTGCCAGCATGGACACAAGACAGAACTCTGGAAACACCATATATTTT. Its translation: CASMDTRQNSGNTIYF. The whole variable domain, remainder taken from reference TRBV11-2 and TRBJ1-3, is EAGVAQSPRYKIIEKRQSVAFWCNPISGHATLYWYQQILGQGPKLLIQFQNNGVVDDSQLPKDRFSAERLKGVDSTLKIQPAKLEDSAVYLCASMDTRQNSGNTIYFGEGSWLTVV.

On this clonotype itself: Given a much more abundant clone one base away, this may be a read error. The chain has TRBV7-9 and TRBJ1-1; the D is unclear. This CDR3 region has 11 residues. V was cut by 1 base and J by 9 bases, with 6 bases left in between. CDR1 is SEHNR and CDR2 is FQNEAQ in the germline V gene (reference sequence). DNA of the CDR3: TGTGCCAGCAGCTTAGTCGGTAAAGCTTTCTTT. It yields the protein CASSLVGKAFF. Filled out from reference TRBV7-9 and TRBJ1-1, the complete variable domain reads DTGVSQNPRHKITKRGQNVTFRCDPISEHNRLYWYRQTLGQGPEFLTYFQNEAQLEKSRLLSDRFSAERPKGSFSTLEIQRTEQGDSAMYLCASSLVGKAFFGQGTRLTVV.

This clonotype was detected ten times or more. This chain connects TRBV6-4 to TRBJ1-1, with 9 bases lining up with TRBD1. V gave up 0 bases and J gave up 5 bases; unmatched junction bases: 7. This CDR3 contains 16 residues. CDR1 is MRHNA and CDR2 is SNTAGT in the germline V gene. CDR3 DNA sequence: TGTGCCAGCAGTGACTCGAGCGGACAGGGGTGGACTGAAGCTTTCTTT. Translating gives CASSDSSGQGWTEAFF.

The chain recombines TRBV6-1 with TRBJ1-5, with TRBD1 matching 7 bases. After removal of 6 bases from V and 0 bases from J, the junction contained 5 bases not matched to a gene. Germline assignment: CDR1 MNHNS and CDR2 SASEGT. The CDR3 spans 15 residues. The CDR3 DNA reads as TGTGCCAGCAGAAAACAGGGGAATAGCAATCAGCCCCAGCATTTT. It translates to CASRKQGNSNQPQHF.

The rearrangement uses TRBV20-1 and TRBJ2-1; 7 positions agree with TRBD2. After removal of 1 base from V and 9 bases from J, the junction contained 9 bases not matched to a gene. Germline lookup yields CDR1 DFQATT and CDR2 SNEGSKA (reference sequence). This CDR3 has 14 residues. CDR3 DNA sequence: TGCAGTGCTAGAGTAGGCGGGAGTGTCGGTGAGCAGTTCTTC. This codes for CSARVGGSVGEQFF.